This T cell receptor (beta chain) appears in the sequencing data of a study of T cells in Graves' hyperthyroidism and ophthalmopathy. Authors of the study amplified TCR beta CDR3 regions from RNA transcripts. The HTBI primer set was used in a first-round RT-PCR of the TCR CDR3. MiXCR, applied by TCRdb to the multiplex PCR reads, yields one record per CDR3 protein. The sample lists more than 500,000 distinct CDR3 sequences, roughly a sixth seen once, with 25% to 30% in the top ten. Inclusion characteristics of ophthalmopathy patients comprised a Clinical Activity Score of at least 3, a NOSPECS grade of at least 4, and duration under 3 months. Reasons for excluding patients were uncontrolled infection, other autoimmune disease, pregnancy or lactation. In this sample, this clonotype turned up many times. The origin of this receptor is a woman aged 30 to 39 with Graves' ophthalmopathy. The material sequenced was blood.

The CDR3 reads CAWQPRLRATNEKLFF. In DNA form, the CDR3 reads TGTGCCTGGCAACCCAGACTACGCGCAACTAATGAAAAACTGTTTTTT. This chain connects TRBV30 to TRBJ1-4; D not certain. V lost 5 bases and J 0 bases, leaving 16 bases between the germline ends. CDR1 and CDR2 from the germline V gene are GTSNPN and SVGIG (reference sequence). The CDR3 sequence is 16 residues long.